This T cell receptor beta chain was identified during a study of human T cells and chemical hapten exposure. The study's findings and limits: No change in TCRs above 1 in 1000 frequency was produced by DPC sensitization. Every donor had alopecia, and their immune response may therefore differ from healthy people's.

The CDR3 contains 12 residues. The ends were cut back, 8 bases at V and 0 bases at J, with 8 bases in the middle. Germline-derived CDR1 and CDR2 are MNHEY and SMNVEV (reference sequence). TCRdb re-called the RACE reads with MiXCR, one entry per CDR3 protein. This sample has roughly 98,000 distinct CDR3 sequences, with roughly an eighth found just once. The time point denotes: patch test 1, 2 weeks after DPC sensitization. Indicated treatment: therapeutic diphenylcyclopropenone sensitization with weekly scalp DPC. In regard to this clonotype: The antigen remains undetermined.

The rearrangement links TRBV27 to TRBJ2-7, with D hard to call. The sample here was whole blood, taken in connection with sensitization to the hapten diphenylcyclopropenone (DPC). The TCR was taken from a woman aged 40 to 55 with alopecia areata. Some clones in this sample may be carry-over from other donors' samples. The CDR3 nucleotides are TGTGCCAGCTTCAATTCCTCCTACGAGCAGTACTTC. Translated, it gives CASFNSSYEQYF.